The clone carrying this TCR beta chain was seen a single time. The junction and the germline gene differ at one end; a read error may be behind it. TCRdb's copy holds only in-frame clones and misses some; the assay was immunoSEQ multiplex PCR. The sample has 65,000 to 90,000 clones, approximately 94% seen once. The sample originates from a study of control samples from healthy donors and cancer patients. The sequenced material came from blood. The origin of this receptor is a woman under 40 in good health.

The CDR3 DNA reads as TGTGCCAGCAGCCGCCAGGGACAGTCACGACGTGGGTGGTCTGTTTTT. It specifies CASSRQGQSRRGWSVF. The J gene is TRBJ1-4, the V gene TRBV3-1 (or the pseudogene TRBV3-2); 7 nucleotides match TRBD1. This CDR3 comprises 16 residues. Germline loops: CDR1 LGHDT, CDR2 YNNKEL (reference sequence).